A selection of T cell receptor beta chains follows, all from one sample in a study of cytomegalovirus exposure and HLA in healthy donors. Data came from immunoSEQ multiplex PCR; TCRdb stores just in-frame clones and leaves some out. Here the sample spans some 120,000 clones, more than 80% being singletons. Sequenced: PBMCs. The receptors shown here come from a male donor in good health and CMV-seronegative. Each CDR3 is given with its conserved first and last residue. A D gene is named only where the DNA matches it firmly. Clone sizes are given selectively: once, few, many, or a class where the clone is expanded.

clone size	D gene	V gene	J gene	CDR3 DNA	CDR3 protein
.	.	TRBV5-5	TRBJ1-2	TGTGCCAGCAGCCCCCTCAGGGCAGTTACCTACACCTTC	CASSPLRAVTYTF
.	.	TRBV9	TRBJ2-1	TGTGCCAGCAGCGTAGGTGGGAGAGGCTACAATGAGCAGTTCTTC	CASSVGGRGYNEQFF
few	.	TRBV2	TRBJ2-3	TGTGCCAGCAGTGAAGGAACAACCTCTACGCAGTATTTT	CASSEGTTSTQYF
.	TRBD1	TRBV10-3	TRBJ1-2	TGTGCCATCAGTGAGTCGTTTAGTAGGGACAGGCGGTATGGCTACACCTTC	CAISESFSRDRRYGYTF
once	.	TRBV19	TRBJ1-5	TGTGCCAGTAGTATAGCCGCCAGTCACAATCAGCCCCAGCATTTT	CASSIAASHNQPQHF
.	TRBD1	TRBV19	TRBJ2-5	TGTGCCAGTAGTATTGGTAGGGGGCAGGGGGAGACCCAGTACTTC	CASSIGRGQGETQYF
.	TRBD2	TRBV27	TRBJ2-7	TGTGCCAGCAGTTCTCAGGCCGGGACTAACTCCTACGAGCAGTACTTC	CASSSQAGTNSYEQYF
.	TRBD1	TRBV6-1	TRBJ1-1	TGTGCCAGCAGCCGGACAGGGGAAAACACTGAAGCTTTCTTT	CASSRTGENTEAFF
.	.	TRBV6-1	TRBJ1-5	TGTGCCAGCAGTGACCCGGGATTCAATCAGCCCCAGCATTTT	CASSDPGFNQPQHF
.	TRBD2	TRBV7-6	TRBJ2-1	TGTGCCAGCAGCGATAGCGGGAGGGGCGATGAGCAGTTCTTC	CASSDSGRGDEQFF
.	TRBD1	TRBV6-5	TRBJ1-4	TGTGCCAGCAGTTACCAACCCGGGACAGGGGGTGAAAAACTGTTTTTT	CASSYQPGTGGEKLFF
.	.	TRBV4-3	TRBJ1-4	TGCGCCAGCAGCCAAGAATGGGGGCGAGGAGAAAAACTGTTTTTT	CASSQEWGRGEKLFF
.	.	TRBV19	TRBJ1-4	TGTGCCACCGCAACTAATGAAAAACTGTTTTTT	CATATNEKLFF
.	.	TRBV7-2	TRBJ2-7	TGTGCCAGCAGCGGCCAGGGCAGAGACCCCTACGAGCAGTACTTC	CASSGQGRDPYEQYF
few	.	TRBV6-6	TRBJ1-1	TGTGCCATCTGGGGGGTCAGGGAAGGGTTTGAAGCTTTCTTT	CAIWGVREGFEAFF
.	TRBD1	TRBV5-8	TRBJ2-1	TGTGCCAGCAGCTTCGGACAGGGCTACAATGAGCAGTTCTTC	CASSFGQGYNEQFF
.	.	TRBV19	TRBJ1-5	TGTGCCAGTAGTAAATTGGTCGGTTATCAGCCCCAGCATTTT	CASSKLVGYQPQHF
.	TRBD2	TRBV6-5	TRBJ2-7	TGTGCCAGCAGTTACGTGGGAGGGGAGGTCTACGAGCAGTACTTC	CASSYVGGEVYEQYF
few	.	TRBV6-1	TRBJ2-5	TGTGCCAGTAATTTCAGGGGAGAGACCCAGTACTTC	CASNFRGETQYF
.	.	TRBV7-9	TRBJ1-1	TGTGCCAGCAGCTTAGCGAGCGGGGGGAACACTGAAGCTTTCTTT	CASSLASGGNTEAFF
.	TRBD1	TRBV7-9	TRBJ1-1	TGTTCCAGCAGCCCTTGGGGGACAGGGCCTCTTTACACTGAAGCTTTCTTT	CSSSPWGTGPLYTEAFF
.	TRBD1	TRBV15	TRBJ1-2	TGTGCCACCAGCAGGCCGGGACAGGGGCCCCTCAGAGGTTACGGCTACACCTTC	CATSRPGQGPLRGYGYTF
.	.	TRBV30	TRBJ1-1	TGTGCCTGGAGTGTACTGGGGGGGCGGGATGCTTTCTTT	CAWSVLGGRDAFF
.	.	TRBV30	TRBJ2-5	TGTGCCTGGACCCACACACTCAGCGGAGGGAGAGAGACCCAGTACTTC	CAWTHTLSGGRETQYF
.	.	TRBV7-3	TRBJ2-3	TGTGCCAGCAGCCAAGGGGGGGGCGGATCTAGCACAGATACGCAGTATTTT	CASSQGGGGSSTDTQYF
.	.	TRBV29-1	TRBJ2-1	TGCAGCGTTACCCGGACGGGAGCCTACAATGGGCAGTTCTTC	CSVTRTGAYNGQFF
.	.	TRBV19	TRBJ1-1	TGTGCCAGTACACAAATAGGGGCCGGAAACACTGAAGCTTTCTTT	CASTQIGAGNTEAFF
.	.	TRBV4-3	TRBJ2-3	TGCGCCAGCAGCCAAGATCTTGAGCAAGATACGCAGTATTTT	CASSQDLEQDTQYF
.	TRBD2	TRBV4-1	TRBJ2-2	TGCGCCAGCAGACTAGCGGGAAGCACCGGGGAGCTGTTTTTT	CASRLAGSTGELFF
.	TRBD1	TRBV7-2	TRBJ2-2	TGTGCCAGCAGCTTAGGCCCAACAGGGGCCCTGTCCGGGGAGCTGTTTTTT	CASSLGPTGALSGELFF
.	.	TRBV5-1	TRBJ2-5	TGCGCCAGCAGCACGGGACTGAAAAACCAAGAGACCCAGTACTTC	CASSTGLKNQETQYF
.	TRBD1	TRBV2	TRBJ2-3	TGTGCCAGCAGCGGAAGGACAGGGCGAGATACGCAGTATTTT	CASSGRTGRDTQYF